This T cell receptor beta chain was sequenced in a study of blood T cell repertoires in COVID-19. About the research overall: Sources were T cells, B-cell-depleted T cells, or PBMCs; the material itself was cDNA or gDNA.

Only one count was recorded for this clone. CDR1 MNHEY and CDR2 SVGAGI come from the germline V gene. Trimming at V came to 10 bases and at J to 1 base, leaving 6 bases not matched to a gene. The CDR3 has 13 amino acids. Authors' methods: Reference gene primer amplification gave estimated nucleated cell counts. Sequencing was performed with immunoSEQ multiplex PCR; in TCRdb, only in-frame clones are kept and a portion is missing. V, J and clone size derive from that table, while D and trimming were established from the DNA sequence. The sample has approximately 490,000 clones, approximately 86% seen once.

The source material was PBMCs or T cells enriched from blood (not recorded which). The clonotype comes from a woman aged 18-29 years who had recovered from COVID-19. V and J are TRBV6-5 and TRBJ1-1, with 7 bases aligning to TRBD1. Here the CDR3 DNA reads TGTGCCACCACCGGGACAGCGAACACTGAAGCTTTCTTT. Its protein product is CATTGTANTEAFF.